This T cell receptor (beta chain) was sequenced in a study of CD8 T cells in Susac syndrome. While CD8+ and CD4+ T cells were isolated negatively, TEMRA cells were enriched by FACS. RNA totalling about 0.45 to 1 ug underwent reverse transcription with random hexamers. immunoSEQ multiplex PCR amplified TCR beta CDR3 across 54 Vbeta, 13 Jbeta. From the immunoSEQ multiplex PCR reads, TCRdb called clonotypes with MiXCR, one entry per CDR3 protein. The table records more than 250,000 distinct CDR3 sequences, approximately 90% of them present only once. This clonotype was seen only once. The CDR3 is made up of 13 amino acids. Germline V lookup: CDR1 SNHLY, CDR2 FYNNEI. The V and J ends lost 4 bases and 7 bases respectively, with 13 bases between them.

This sequence joins TRBV2 and TRBJ1-2; D not resolved. The source is a human donor with multiple sclerosis. Sequencing was performed on CD4+ T cells from PBMCs. The CDR3 region is CASSVGRELGYTF. Here the CDR3 DNA reads TGTGCCAGCAGTGTCGGTAGGGAACTTGGCTACACCTTC.